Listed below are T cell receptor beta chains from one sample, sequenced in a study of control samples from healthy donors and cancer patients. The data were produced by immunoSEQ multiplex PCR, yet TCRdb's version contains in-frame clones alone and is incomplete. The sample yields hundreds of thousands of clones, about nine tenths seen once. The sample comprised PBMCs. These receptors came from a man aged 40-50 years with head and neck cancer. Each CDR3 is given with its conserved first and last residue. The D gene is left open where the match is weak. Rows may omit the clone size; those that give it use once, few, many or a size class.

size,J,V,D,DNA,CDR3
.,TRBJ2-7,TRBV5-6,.,TGTGCCAGCAGCTTTGGGGGGACATACGAGCAGTACTTC,CASSFGGTYEQYF
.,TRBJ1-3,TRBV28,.,TGTGCCAGCAGTTCCAGGTCGGGGACTGGAAACACCATATATTTT,CASSSRSGTGNTIYF
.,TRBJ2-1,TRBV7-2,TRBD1,TGTGCCAGCAGCCCCGGGACAGGGTTGAGCAATGAGCAGTTCTTC,CASSPGTGLSNEQFF
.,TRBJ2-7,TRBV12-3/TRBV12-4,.,TGTGCCAGCAGCTCCGGTAAGGGCGAGCAGTACTTC,CASSSGKGEQYF
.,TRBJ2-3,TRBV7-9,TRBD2,TGTGCCAGCAGCTTAACGGGAGGGCCCACAGATACGCAGTATTTT,CASSLTGGPTDTQYF
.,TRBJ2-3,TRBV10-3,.,TGTGCCATCAGTGATAACAGCACACCCTTTGATACGCAGTATTTT,CAISDNSTPFDTQYF
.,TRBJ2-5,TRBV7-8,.,TGTGCCAGCAGCTATGGGGCAGAGACCCAGTACTTC,CASSYGAETQYF
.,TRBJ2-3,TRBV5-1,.,TGCGCCAGCAGGTCTCTTGGTTCTGAAGGCACAGATACGCAGTATTTT,CASRSLGSEGTDTQYF
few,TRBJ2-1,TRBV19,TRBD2,TGTGCCAGTAGTATAGATGGGACTAGCGGGAGACCGAATGAGCAGTTCTTC,CASSIDGTSGRPNEQFF
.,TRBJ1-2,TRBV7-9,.,TGTGCCAGCAGCTCCGCGCTTAAAGCTAACTATGGCTACACCTTC,CASSSALKANYGYTF
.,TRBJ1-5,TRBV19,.,TGTGCCAGTACCCTTGGCAGCTATAGCAATCAGCCCCAGCATTTT,CASTLGSYSNQPQHF
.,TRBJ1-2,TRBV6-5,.,TGTGCCAGCAGTTTCGAACATGGCTACACCTTC,CASSFEHGYTF
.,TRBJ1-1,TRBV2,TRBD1,TGTGCCAGCACCCGACAGGGGAACACTGAAGCTTTCTTT,CASTRQGNTEAFF
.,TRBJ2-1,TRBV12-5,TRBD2,TGTGCTAGTGTTCCGGGAGGGGATGAGCAGTTCTTC,CASVPGGDEQFF
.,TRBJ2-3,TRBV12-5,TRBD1,TGTGCTAGTGGTTTGGTTGGGACAGTTGGTTCAGATACGCAGTATTTT,CASGLVGTVGSDTQYF
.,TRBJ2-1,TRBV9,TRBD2,TGTGCCAGCAGCGCGGGACTAGCGGCCTCCTACAATGAGCAGTTCTTC,CASSAGLAASYNEQFF
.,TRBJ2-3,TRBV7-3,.,TGTGCCAGCAGCTTAAATTCGGGAGAAGCAGATACGCAGTATTTT,CASSLNSGEADTQYF
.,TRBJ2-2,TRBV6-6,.,TGTGCCAGCATCAAGGGTTCGAACACCGGGGAGCTGTTTTTT,CASIKGSNTGELFF
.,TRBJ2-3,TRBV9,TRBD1,TGTGCCAGCAGCGTAGCTTTTGCACAGGGGGCTGGAGATACGCAGTATTTT,CASSVAFAQGAGDTQYF
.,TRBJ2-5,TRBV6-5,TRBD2,TGTGCCAGCTCGGTCCGGGGGGTACAAGAGACCCAGTACTTC,CASSVRGVQETQYF
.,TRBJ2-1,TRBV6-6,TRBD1,TGTGCCAGCAGTTACACGCGACAGGGGGACAATGAGCAGTTCTTC,CASSYTRQGDNEQFF
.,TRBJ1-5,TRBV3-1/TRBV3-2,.,TGTGCCAGCAGCCAAAACCCGGGACCCGGCAGTGGGCCCCAGCATTTT,CASSQNPGPGSGPQHF
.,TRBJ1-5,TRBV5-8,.,TGTGCCAGCAGCTTTGGGGGTTTGGGCCAGCCCCAGCATTTT,CASSFGGLGQPQHF
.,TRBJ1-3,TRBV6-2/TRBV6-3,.,TGTGCCAGCAGTTACGCGGACAGCTCTGGAAACACCATATATTTT,CASSYADSSGNTIYF
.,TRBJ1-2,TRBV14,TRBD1,TGTGCCAGCAGCCAAGGCAGGGGGCTCGTCTATGGCTACACCTTC,CASSQGRGLVYGYTF
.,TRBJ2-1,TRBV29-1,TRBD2,TGCAGCGTCCCAGTCGGGGGGGGCTCCTACAATGAGCAGTTCTTC,CSVPVGGGSYNEQFF
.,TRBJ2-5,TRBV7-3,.,TGTGCCAGCAGCTTATTGGGGCAAGAGACCCAGTACTTC,CASSLLGQETQYF
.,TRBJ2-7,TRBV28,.,TGTGCCAGCAGTCGACAATCCGGGGTTTACGAGCAGTACTTC,CASSRQSGVYEQYF
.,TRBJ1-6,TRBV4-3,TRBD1,TGCGCCAGCAGCCAAGACGGACAGGGTCTTTCACCCCTCCACTTT,CASSQDGQGLSPLHF
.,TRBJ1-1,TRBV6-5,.,TGTGCCAGCAGTTACGGAGCAGGGGTTGAAGCTTTCTTT,CASSYGAGVEAFF
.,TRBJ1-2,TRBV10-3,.,TGTGCCATCAGAAAAGACACCGCTGGCTATGGCTACACCTTC,CAIRKDTAGYGYTF
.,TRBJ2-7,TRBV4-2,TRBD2,TGTGCCAGCAGCCAAGATTCGGTAGCGGGGGGGCAAGAGCAGTACTTC,CASSQDSVAGGQEQYF
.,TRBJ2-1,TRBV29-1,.,TGCAGCGTTGATACCGGGGATATGGATGAGCAGTTCTTC,CSVDTGDMDEQFF
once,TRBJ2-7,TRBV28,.,TGTGCCAGCAGTTCGCTACTGATCTCCTACGAGCAGTACTTC,CASSSLLISYEQYF
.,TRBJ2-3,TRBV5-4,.,TGTGCCAGCAGCTTGGGTGTCGGGGGCGGGTCAGATACGCAGTATTTT,CASSLGVGGGSDTQYF
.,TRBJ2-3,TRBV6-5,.,TGTGCCACCTCGGGTCTCGGGGCAGATACGCAGTATTTT,CATSGLGADTQYF
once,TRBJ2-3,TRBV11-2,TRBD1,TGTGCCAGCACCCATGGGGCCAGGGGGACCACAGATACGCAGTATTTT,CASTHGARGTTDTQYF
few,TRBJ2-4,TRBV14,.,TGTGCCAGCAGCCAAGCAGGAGAACTAGCCAAAAACATTCAGTACTTC,CASSQAGELAKNIQYF
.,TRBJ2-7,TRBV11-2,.,TGTGCCAGCAGCTTGGGGGTTAATAGGGGATTATCGGACGAGCAGTACTTC,CASSLGVNRGLSDEQYF
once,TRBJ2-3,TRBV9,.,TGTGCCAGCAGCCTAGGGCAGGTGGTCACAGATACGCAGTATTTT,CASSLGQVVTDTQYF
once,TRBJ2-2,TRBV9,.,TGTGCCAGCAGCGTAGACGTGCTATCGAACACCGGGGAGCTGTTTTTT,CASSVDVLSNTGELFF
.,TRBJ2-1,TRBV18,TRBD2,TGTGCCAGCTCACTAGCGGGGTCGAGCTACAATGAGCAGTTCTTC,CASSLAGSSYNEQFF